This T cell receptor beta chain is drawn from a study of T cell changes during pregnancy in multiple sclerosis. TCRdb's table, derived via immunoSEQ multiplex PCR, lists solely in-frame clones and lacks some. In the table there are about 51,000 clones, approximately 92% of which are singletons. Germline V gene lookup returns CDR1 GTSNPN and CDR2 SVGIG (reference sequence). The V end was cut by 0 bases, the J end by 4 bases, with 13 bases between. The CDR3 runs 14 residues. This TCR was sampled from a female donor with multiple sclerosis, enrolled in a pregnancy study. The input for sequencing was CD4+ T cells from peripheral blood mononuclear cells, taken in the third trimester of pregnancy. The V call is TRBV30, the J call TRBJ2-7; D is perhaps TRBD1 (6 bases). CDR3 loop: CAWSVTIQGYEQYF. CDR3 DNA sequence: TGTGCCTGGAGTGTAACAATTCAGGGGTACGAGCAGTACTTC.